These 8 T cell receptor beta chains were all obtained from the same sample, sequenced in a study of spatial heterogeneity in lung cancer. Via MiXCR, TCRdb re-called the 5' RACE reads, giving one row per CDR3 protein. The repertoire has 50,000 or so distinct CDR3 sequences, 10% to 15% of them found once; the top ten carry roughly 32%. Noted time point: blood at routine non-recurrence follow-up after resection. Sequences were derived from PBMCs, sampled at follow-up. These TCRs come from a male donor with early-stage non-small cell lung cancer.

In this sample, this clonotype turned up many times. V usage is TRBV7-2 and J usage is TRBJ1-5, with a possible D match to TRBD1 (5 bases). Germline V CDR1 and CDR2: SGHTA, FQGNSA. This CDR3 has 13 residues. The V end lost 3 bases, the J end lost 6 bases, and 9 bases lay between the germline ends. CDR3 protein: CASSLGRGQPQHF. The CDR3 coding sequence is TGTGCCAGCAGCTTGGGAAGGGGTCAGCCCCAGCATTTT.

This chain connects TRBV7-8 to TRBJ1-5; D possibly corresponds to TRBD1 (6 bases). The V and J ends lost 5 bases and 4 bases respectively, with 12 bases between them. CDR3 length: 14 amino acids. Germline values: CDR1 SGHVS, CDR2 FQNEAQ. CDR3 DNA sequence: TGTGCCAGCAGCCCGACAGGCCCGAATCAGCCCCAGCATTTT. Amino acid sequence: CASSPTGPNQPQHF.

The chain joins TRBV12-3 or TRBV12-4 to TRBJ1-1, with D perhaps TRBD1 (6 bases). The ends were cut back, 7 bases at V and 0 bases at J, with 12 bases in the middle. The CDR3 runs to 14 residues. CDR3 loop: CASTAQGMNTEAFF. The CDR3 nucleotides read TGTGCCAGCACGGCCCAGGGGATGAACACTGAAGCTTTCTTT.

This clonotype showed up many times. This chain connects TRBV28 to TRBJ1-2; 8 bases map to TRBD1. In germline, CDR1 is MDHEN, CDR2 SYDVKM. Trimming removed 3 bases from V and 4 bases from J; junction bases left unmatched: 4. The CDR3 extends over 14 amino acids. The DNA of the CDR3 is TGTGCCAGCAGTTTGGGGGGACAGGTCTATGGCTACACCTTC. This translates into CASSLGGQVYGYTF.

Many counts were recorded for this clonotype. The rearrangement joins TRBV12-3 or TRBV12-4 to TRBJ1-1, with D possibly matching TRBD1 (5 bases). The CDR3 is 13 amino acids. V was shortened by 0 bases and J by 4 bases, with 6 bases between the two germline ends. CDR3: CASSLAGGTEAFF. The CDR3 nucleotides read TGTGCCAGCAGTTTAGCGGGGGGCACTGAAGCTTTCTTT.

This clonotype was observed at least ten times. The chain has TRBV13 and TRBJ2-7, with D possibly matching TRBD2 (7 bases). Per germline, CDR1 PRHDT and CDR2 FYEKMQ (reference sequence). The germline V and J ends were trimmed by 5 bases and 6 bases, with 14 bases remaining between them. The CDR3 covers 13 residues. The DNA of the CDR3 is TGTGCCAGCAGCCTGGTAGGGGGGGCCGAGCAGTACTTC. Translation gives CASSLVGGAEQYF.

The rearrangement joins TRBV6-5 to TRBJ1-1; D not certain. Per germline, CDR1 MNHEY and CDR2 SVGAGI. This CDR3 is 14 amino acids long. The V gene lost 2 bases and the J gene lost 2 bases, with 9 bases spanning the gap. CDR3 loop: CASSYEESNTEAFF. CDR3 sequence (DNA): TGTGCCAGCAGTTACGAGGAGTCCAACACTGAAGCTTTCTTT.

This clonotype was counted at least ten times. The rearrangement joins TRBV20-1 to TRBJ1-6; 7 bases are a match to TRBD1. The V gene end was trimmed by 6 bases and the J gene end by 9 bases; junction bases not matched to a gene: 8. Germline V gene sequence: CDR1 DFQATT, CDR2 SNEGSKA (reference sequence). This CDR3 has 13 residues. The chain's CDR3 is CSALSGGTSPLHF. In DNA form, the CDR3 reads TGCAGTGCCCTATCAGGGGGGACTTCACCCCTCCACTTT.